What follows are 23 T cell receptor beta chains derived from one specimen sequenced in a study of cytomegalovirus exposure and HLA in healthy donors. PCR primers comprised 60 Vbeta and 13 Jbeta primers. TCRdb's table, derived via immunoSEQ multiplex PCR, lists solely in-frame clones and lacks some. The sample gives more than 95,000 clones, approximately 84% of which show up once; 4% is in the top ten. Sequencing input: PBMCs. These TCRs come from a man aged 18 to 29 in good health and CMV-seropositive.

The gene calls are TRBV29-1 and TRBJ1-1; D gene ambiguous. The CDR3 consists of 12 residues. V was cut by 3 bases and J by 4 bases, with 9 bases left in between. Germline V CDR1 and CDR2: SQVTM, ANQGSEA. In DNA form, the CDR3 reads TGCAGCGTTGATGTGCGATTCACTGAAGCTTTCTTT. Protein: CSVDVRFTEAFF.

This rearrangement joins TRBV2 to TRBJ1-4, with a weak D call TRBD1 (5 bases). With 5 bases removed from V and 4 bases from J, the gap between germline ends came to 11 bases. CDR1 and CDR2 from the germline V gene are SNHLY and FYNNEI. CDR3 length: 14 amino acids. The CDR3 DNA reads as TGTGCCAGCAGTTTACAGGCGGATAATGAAAAACTGTTTTTT. Translation: CASSLQADNEKLFF. The full variable domain, completed using reference TRBV2 and TRBJ1-4, is EPEVTQTPSHQVTQMGQEVILRCVPISNHLYFYWYRQILGQKVEFLVSFYNNEISEKSEIFDDQFSVERPDGSNFTLKIRSTKLEDSAMYFCASSLQADNEKLFFGSGTQLSVL.

V usage is TRBV5-1 and J usage is TRBJ2-7; TRBD1 agrees at 9 bases. The CDR3 totals 16 residues. V shed 0 bases and J 7 bases; nucleotides not matched to a gene: 11. Germline assignment: CDR1 SGHRS and CDR2 YFSETQ. The CDR3: CASSLAPGQGSGEQYF. The CDR3 DNA sequence: TGCGCCAGCAGCTTGGCCCCGGGACAGGGAAGTGGAGAGCAGTACTTC.

This chain links TRBV4-1 with TRBJ1-1; 7 positions match TRBD1. The CDR3 covers 17 residues. From germline, CDR1 is MGHRA and CDR2 YSYEKL. Trimming cost V 2 bases and J 8 bases; bases outside gene matches: 17. The CDR3 DNA reads TGCGCCAGCAGCCAACTTATTCATCTGGGACAGCTCTCCGAAGCTTTCTTT. Translated: CASSQLIHLGQLSEAFF.

This chain uses TRBV2 with TRBJ1-6, with a tentative D call TRBD1 (6 bases). V was pared by 7 bases and J by 2 bases, with 21 bases between. This CDR3 has 18 residues. Germline V gives CDR1 SNHLY, CDR2 FYNNEI. As DNA, the CDR3 is TGTGCCAGCATGAGGGTGAAAGGGGGTATGACCTATAATTCACCCCTCCACTTT. This translates into CASMRVKGGMTYNSPLHF.

This chain links TRBV4-3 with TRBJ2-5; TRBD2 might be the D (6 bases). The DNA end lines up better with TRBJ2-7; the J call may be wrong. CDR1 and CDR2 from the germline V gene are LGHNA and YSLEER. The length of the CDR3 is 18 residues. CDR3 region: CASSQGWSSGPPGYEQYF. CDR3 in DNA: TGCGCCAGCAGCCAAGGCTGGTCGAGCGGGCCGCCTGGGTACGAGCAGTACTTC.

The chain has TRBV7-2 and TRBJ1-2; 9 bases are shared with TRBD1. Germline-derived CDR1 and CDR2 are SGHTA and FQGNSA. Trimming at V came to 5 bases and at J to 8 bases, leaving 9 bases not matched to a gene. The CDR3 contains 14 residues. In DNA, the CDR3 is TGTGCCAGCAGCCAAGGGACAGGGTTCGGCGGCTACACCTTC. Protein sequence: CASSQGTGFGGYTF.

The chain carries TRBV7-2 and TRBJ2-3, with TRBD2 matching over 9 bases. The CDR3 has 16 residues. Losses at the gene ends were 6 bases for V and 6 bases for J; bases not matched to a gene: 13. CDR1 is SGHTA, CDR2 FQGNSA, per germline. CDR3 sequence reads: CASRISSGRVWDTQYF. The DNA for the CDR3 is TGTGCCAGCAGAATTAGTAGCGGGAGAGTATGGGATACGCAGTATTTT.

The rearrangement uses TRBV7-9 and TRBJ2-3, with TRBD2 matching over 10 bases. Germline lookup yields CDR1 SEHNR and CDR2 FQNEAQ (reference sequence). V gave up 4 bases and J gave up 2 bases; unmatched junction bases: 9. This CDR3 is built from 17 residues. CDR3 protein: CASSYTLAGGPTDTQYF. CDR3 DNA: TGTGCCAGCAGCTATACCTTAGCGGGGGGACCCACAGATACGCAGTATTTT.

The chain couples TRBV12-5 to TRBJ2-5, with a weak D call TRBD2 (5 bases). V lost 6 bases to trimming and J lost 2 bases, with 16 bases between them. Germline V gene sequence: CDR1 LGHNT, CDR2 FRNRAP. The CDR3 length is 15 residues. CDR3 DNA sequence: TGTGCTAGTGGCCAAAGCACCGGGATTCAAGAGACCCAGTACTTC. This encodes CASGQSTGIQETQYF.

The rearrangement links TRBV6-5 to TRBJ1-2, with a possible D match to TRBD1 (6 bases). The CDR3 extends over 13 amino acids. Trimming pared 5 bases from V and 8 bases from J, leaving 15 bases between. Germline-derived CDR1 and CDR2 are MNHEY and SVGAGI. The CDR3 is CASSRRGAGGYTF. CDR3 nucleotides: TGTGCCAGCAGTCGGCGGGGGGCCGGCGGCTACACCTTC.

The V call is TRBV19, the J call TRBJ1-5; a weak D match, TRBD1 (6 bases). CDR1 and CDR2 from the germline V gene are LNHDA and SQIVND (reference sequence). The CDR3 contains 14 residues. V lost 4 bases and J 3 bases, leaving 10 bases between the germline ends. The chain's CDR3 is CASSNTGLNQPQHF. As DNA, the CDR3 is TGTGCCAGTAGTAACACAGGGCTCAATCAGCCCCAGCATTTT.

J is TRBJ2-1 and V is TRBV5-1; the match to TRBD2 covers 8 bases. The CDR3 is made up of 20 amino acids. CDR1 and CDR2 from the germline V gene are SGHRS and YFSETQ. V shed 0 bases and J 4 bases; nucleotides not matched to a gene: 18. Written as DNA, the CDR3 is TGCGCCAGCAGCTTGGTCAGTTCGCTCCGAGCGGGAGCAGGGTACAATGAGCAGTTCTTC. As protein: CASSLVSSLRAGAGYNEQFF.

The V gene is TRBV15, the J gene TRBJ1-1, with D perhaps matching TRBD1 (6 bases). This CDR3 region has 14 residues. Germline V lookup: CDR1 LNHNV, CDR2 YYDKDF (reference sequence). The V and J ends lost 6 bases and 1 base respectively, with 12 bases between them. The CDR3 sequence is CATSEPGANTEAFF. CDR3 nucleotides: TGTGCCACCAGTGAACCAGGGGCGAACACTGAAGCTTTCTTT.

The chain links TRBV5-4 to TRBJ2-7; 10 nucleotides line up with TRBD1. The CDR3 extends over 17 amino acids. J lost 4 bases, V lost 4 bases, and 14 bases had no gene match. The germline V gene has CDR1 SGHNT and CDR2 YYREEE (reference sequence). The DNA of the CDR3 is TGTGCCAGCAGCCTGCGACAGGGGGCGGGAGGTCTTTACGAGCAGTACTTC. Protein sequence: CASSLRQGAGGLYEQYF.

This clone was found a few times. The V and J genes are TRBV7-9 and TRBJ1-2, with TRBD1 identical over 7 bases. V lost 5 bases, J lost 4 bases, and 10 bases stayed unmatched. This CDR3 comprises 15 residues. Germline CDR1 SEHNR, CDR2 FQNEAQ (reference sequence). DNA for the CDR3: TGTGCCAGCAGCCCACAGGGGCGGAATCTCTATGGCTACACCTTC. It encodes CASSPQGRNLYGYTF.

This clone occurred a few times. The chain is built from TRBV5-6 and TRBJ1-5; 7 nucleotides match TRBD1. CDR1 and CDR2 from the germline V gene are SGHDT and YYEEEE. This CDR3 spans 15 amino acids. The J segment lost 4 bases and the V segment lost 4 bases, leaving 8 bases of the junction unmatched. The CDR3 nucleotides read TGTGCCAGCAGCCTGAAACAGACAGGGAATCAGCCCCAGCATTTT. Its protein is CASSLKQTGNQPQHF.

Only a few counts were recorded for this clone. The CDR3 protein is CASSEGQGASQPQHF. CDR3 nucleotide sequence: TGTGCCAGCAGTGAAGGACAGGGGGCAAGTCAGCCCCAGCATTTT. The chain carries TRBV6-1 and TRBJ1-5; 10 nucleotides match TRBD1. V lost 1 base, J lost 6 bases, and 3 bases stayed unmatched. Germline CDR1 reads MNHNS; CDR2 reads SASEGT. The CDR3 sequence is 15 residues long.

The CDR3: CATGGGLETQYF. DNA of the CDR3: TGTGCCACCGGTGGAGGGTTAGAGACCCAGTACTTC. The V gene is TRBV10-3, the J gene TRBJ2-5, with TRBD2 as a possible D gene (6 bases). The CDR3 runs to 12 residues. The V gene's germline CDR1 is ENHRY and CDR2 SYGVKD. V lost 10 bases and J lost 4, with 13 bases in between.

The chain recombines TRBV15 with TRBJ2-3; a weak D match, TRBD2 (6 bases). Trimming pared 1 base from V and 3 bases from J, leaving 14 bases between. The CDR3 spans 16 residues. CDR1 LNHNV and CDR2 YYDKDF come from the germline V gene (reference sequence). The CDR3 nucleotides read TGTGCCACCAGCAGAGTAGCGGTAACCGGGACAGATACGCAGTATTTT. Protein: CATSRVAVTGTDTQYF.

This sequence joins TRBV30 and TRBJ2-3, with a possible D match to TRBD1 (6 bases). V shed 8 bases and J shed 0 bases, with 15 bases lying between them. The V gene's germline CDR1 is GTSNPN and CDR2 SVGIG (reference sequence). The CDR3 length is 14 residues. The CDR3, as DNA: TGTGCCGGGGAAGGACAGACTAGCACAGATACGCAGTATTTT. Its protein is CAGEGQTSTDTQYF.

The chain couples TRBV7-9 to TRBJ1-1, with D hard to call. V lost 2 bases and J lost 8, with 12 bases in between. The CDR3 totals 13 residues. In germline, CDR1 is SEHNR, CDR2 FQNEAQ (reference sequence). DNA of the CDR3: TGTGCCAGCAGCTTACGAGGGCGACCCGAAGCTTTCTTT. Translation: CASSLRGRPEAFF.

The chain employs TRBV5-6 and TRBJ2-3, with D perhaps matching TRBD2 (6 bases). The CDR3 totals 15 residues. The germline V and J ends were trimmed by 4 bases and 4 bases, with 16 bases remaining between them. Germline V lookup: CDR1 SGHDT, CDR2 YYEEEE. CDR3: CASSRSVQRADTQYF. CDR3 sequence (DNA): TGTGCCAGCAGCCGATCAGTACAGCGGGCAGATACGCAGTATTTT.